This T cell receptor (beta chain) was captured in a study of blood T cells in healthy people across ages. Overall study results and limits: No one knew whether donors had CMV, which possibly confounded expanded clonotype changes. As naive T cell percentage varied, TCR beta diversity correlated strongly with it.

CDR3 length: 16 amino acids. CDR1 and CDR2 from the germline V gene are LGHNA and YSLEER. A second roughly 6 to 12 cycle PCR used barcoded and J-beta primers. MiXCR, applied by TCRdb to the 5' RACE reads, yields one record per CDR3 protein. This sample has about 1.1 million distinct CDR3 sequences, with around two fifths found just once. Note on this clonotype: Its antigen remains unidentified. The junction departs from germline at one end; a sequencing error may be responsible.

Each sample used at least 6 million PBMCs. This TCR derives from a man between 18 and 29 years old in good health. The gene calls are TRBV4-3 and TRBJ1-4; 8 nucleotides agree with TRBD1. The material sequenced was blood. In DNA, the CDR3 is TGCGCCAGCAGCCAGGAGATTGGACAGGGAAACGAAAAACCGTTTTTT. It encodes CASSQEIGQGNEKPFF.